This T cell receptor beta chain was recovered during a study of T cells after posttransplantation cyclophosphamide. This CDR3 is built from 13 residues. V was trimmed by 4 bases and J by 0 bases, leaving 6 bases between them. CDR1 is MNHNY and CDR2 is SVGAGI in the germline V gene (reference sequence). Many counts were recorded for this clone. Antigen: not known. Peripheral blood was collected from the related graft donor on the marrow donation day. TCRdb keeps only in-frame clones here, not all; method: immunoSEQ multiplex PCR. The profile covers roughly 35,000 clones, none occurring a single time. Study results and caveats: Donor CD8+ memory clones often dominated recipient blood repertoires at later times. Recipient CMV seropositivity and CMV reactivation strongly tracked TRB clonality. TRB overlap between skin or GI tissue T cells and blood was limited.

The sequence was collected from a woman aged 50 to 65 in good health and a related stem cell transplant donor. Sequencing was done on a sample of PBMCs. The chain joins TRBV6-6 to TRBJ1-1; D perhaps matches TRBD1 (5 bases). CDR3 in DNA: TGTGCCAGCAGTTTGACAGTGAACACTGAAGCTTTCTTT. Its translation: CASSLTVNTEAFF.